The 20 T cell receptor beta chains below come from one sample, sequenced in a study of blood T cell repertoires in COVID-19. The data were produced by immunoSEQ multiplex PCR, yet TCRdb's version contains in-frame clones alone and is incomplete. The sample shows approximately 64,000 clones, 88% of them seen only once. Sequencing was done on a sample of peripheral blood. These TCRs come from a man aged 65 to 79 with acute or convalescent COVID-19.

This sequence joins TRBV11-2 and TRBJ2-5, with 7 positions matching TRBD1. This CDR3 is built from 16 residues. V lost 5 bases and J lost 0; bases outside the gene matches: 9. Germline CDR1 is SGHAT and CDR2 is FQNNGV. CDR3 sequence reads: CASSQIGTVYQETQYF. As DNA, the CDR3 is TGTGCCAGCAGCCAAATAGGGACAGTCTACCAAGAGACCCAGTACTTC.

This clone has a single count. The chain carries TRBV9 and TRBJ1-2; TRBD1 might be the D (6 bases). CDR1 is SGDLS and CDR2 is YYNGEE in the germline V gene. The CDR3 is made up of 15 amino acids. Trimming left V 3 bases short and J 4 bases short, with 16 bases between. In DNA, the CDR3 is TGTGCCAGCAGCGAGGGGGGAGGGAGGGCCTATGGCTACACCTTC. Translation: CASSEGGGRAYGYTF.

The chain has TRBV5-6 and TRBJ1-1; D uncertain. Trimming took 0 bases from V and 2 from J, leaving 11 bases between them. Germline V gene data show CDR1 as SGHDT and CDR2 as YYEEEE. This CDR3 spans 15 amino acids. DNA of the CDR3: TGTGCCAGCAGCTTGGTTGGCGGGCACAACACTGAAGCTTTCTTT. Protein product: CASSLVGGHNTEAFF.

This chain joins TRBV5-1 and TRBJ2-7; D perhaps matches TRBD1 (5 bases). V was cut by 5 bases and J by 4 bases, with 16 bases left in between. The germline gives CDR1 SGHRS, CDR2 YFSETQ. The CDR3 is 14 amino acids. The CDR3 nucleotides are TGCGCCAGCAGATTGACAGTTTCACTGTACGAGCAGTACTTC. This gives the protein CASRLTVSLYEQYF.

This chain links TRBV27 with TRBJ2-5, with TRBD1 matching over 8 bases. Germline values: CDR1 MNHEY, CDR2 SMNVEV (reference sequence). CDR3 length: 17 amino acids. Losses at the gene ends were 5 bases for V and 2 bases for J; bases not matched to a gene: 13. The CDR3 bases are TGTGCCAGCAGTACCCCGGGACAGGAGAGCGGGCAAGAGACCCAGTACTTC. This translates into CASSTPGQESGQETQYF.

The rearrangement uses TRBV27 and TRBJ2-1; 10 positions agree with TRBD2. Germline V CDR1 and CDR2: MNHEY, SMNVEV (reference sequence). The CDR3 length is 14 residues. V was clipped by 6 bases and J by 3 bases; unmatched bases: 2. The CDR3 DNA reads TGTGCCAGCAGAGAGCGGGGGGGCTACAATGAGCAGTTCTTC. Amino acid sequence: CASRERGGYNEQFF.

The gene calls are TRBV13 and TRBJ1-1; perhaps TRBD1 as D (6 bases). Per the germline V gene, CDR1 is PRHDT and CDR2 is FYEKMQ (reference sequence). The CDR3 has 15 amino acids. V lost 4 bases and J lost 1, with 13 bases in between. The CDR3 loop reads CASSWRQAGNTEAFF. The CDR3, as DNA: TGTGCCAGCAGCTGGCGACAGGCGGGGAACACTGAAGCTTTCTTT.

The chain is built from TRBV27 and TRBJ1-2, with D perhaps matching TRBD1 (5 bases). Per germline, CDR1 MNHEY and CDR2 SMNVEV (reference sequence). This CDR3 is 13 amino acids long. Trimming left V 2 bases short and J 7 bases short, with 11 bases between. In nucleotides, the CDR3 is TGTGCCAGCAGTTTACAGGGAGGATTTGGCTACACCTTC. Its protein is CASSLQGGFGYTF.

CDR3 region: CAWSSGTGIGETQYF. The CDR3 DNA reads as TGTGCCTGGAGCTCCGGGACAGGGATCGGGGAGACCCAGTACTTC. The V call is TRBV30, the J call TRBJ2-5, with 9 bases identical to TRBD1. CDR3 length: 15 amino acids. CDR1 and CDR2 (germline): GTSNPN, SVGIG (reference sequence). Germline trimming cut 3 bases from V and 5 bases from J; bases unmatched to any gene: 10.

This chain uses TRBV5-8 with TRBJ2-7, with 10 nucleotides matching TRBD1. V lost 4 bases, J lost 5 bases, and 9 bases stayed unmatched. In germline, CDR1 is SGHTS, CDR2 YDEGEE. CDR3 length: 15 amino acids. Written as DNA, the CDR3 is TGTGCCAGCAGCGCTGGGACAGGGGCCAACCACGAGCAGTACTTC. This sequence encodes CASSAGTGANHEQYF.

The chain carries TRBV6-6 and TRBJ2-5; D is possibly TRBD1 (5 bases). V lost 6 bases to trimming and J lost 4 bases, with 18 bases between them. The CDR3 extends over 15 amino acids. Germline CDR1 and CDR2: MNHNY and SVGAGI (reference sequence). The CDR3 DNA reads TGTGCCAGCAGACTCAGTGGTGGGGCTGGAGAGACCCAGTACTTC. It codes for CASRLSGGAGETQYF.

The gene calls are TRBV10-1 and TRBJ1-5; D uncertain. Germline CDR1 reads WNHNN; CDR2 reads SYGVQD (reference sequence). The V end lost 3 bases, the J end lost 4 bases, and 7 bases lay between the germline ends. The CDR3 covers 13 residues. CDR3 DNA sequence: TGCGCCAGCAGTGAATTCAGGAATCAGCCCCAGCATTTT. Translating gives CASSEFRNQPQHF.

CDR3 sequence: CASSSQGYEQYF. The CDR3 nucleotides read TGTGCCAGTAGTAGCCAGGGCTACGAGCAGTACTTC. The gene calls are TRBV19 and TRBJ2-7, with D possibly matching TRBD1 (5 bases). In germline, CDR1 is LNHDA, CDR2 SQIVND (reference sequence). Trimming pared 4 bases from V and 3 bases from J, leaving 7 bases between. The CDR3 consists of 12 residues. The full variable domain, completed using reference TRBV19 and TRBJ2-7, is DGGITQSPKYLFRKEGQNVTLSCEQNLNHDAMYWYRQDPGQGLRLIYYSQIVNDFQKGDIAEGYSVSREKKESFPLTVTSAQKNPTAFYLCASSSQGYEQYFGPGTRLTVT.

The rearrangement uses TRBV11-2 and TRBJ2-3, with D maybe TRBD2 (6 bases). Germline V lookup: CDR1 SGHAT, CDR2 FQNNGV. The CDR3 has 14 amino acids. The V end was cut by 5 bases, the J end by 1 base, with 10 bases between. CDR3 nucleotides: TGTGCCAGCAGCGGGTGGGGGGGCACAGATACGCAGTATTTT. It codes for CASSGWGGTDTQYF.

This clone came up a few times. V gene TRBV5-8 combines with J gene TRBJ2-2; 11 bases line up with TRBD1. CDR1 and CDR2 (germline): SGHTS, YDEGEE. The CDR3 runs 15 residues. The V segment lost 9 bases and the J segment 9 bases; nucleotides outside the gene matches: 13. This CDR3 reads CANWTGGEIVRELFF. The CDR3 DNA is TGTGCCAATTGGACAGGGGGCGAAATTGTCCGGGAGCTGTTTTTT.

The V gene is TRBV9, the J gene TRBJ2-5; 16 bases agree with TRBD2. The CDR3 has 18 amino acids. CDR1 is SGDLS and CDR2 is YYNGEE in the germline V gene. Unmatched junction bases numbered 6, after V lost 3 bases and J lost 1 base. CDR3 protein: CASSDGTSGGVPQETQYF. The CDR3 DNA reads as TGTGCCAGCAGCGATGGGACTAGCGGGGGGGTACCCCAAGAGACCCAGTACTTC.

This clone has only one observation. The chain carries TRBV6-2 or TRBV6-3 and TRBJ2-7; D perhaps matches TRBD1 (8 bases). Germline assignment: CDR1 MNHEY and CDR2 SVGEGT. CDR3 length equals 14 residues. V gave up 5 bases and J gave up 2 bases, with 13 bases separating them. CDR3 loop: CASSTGGAAYEQYF. The DNA of the CDR3 is TGTGCCAGCAGTACAGGGGGGGCCGCCTACGAGCAGTACTTC.

The chain has TRBV6-6 and TRBJ1-6; 9 positions agree with TRBD1. Germline V lookup: CDR1 MNHNY, CDR2 SVGAGI (reference sequence). This CDR3 region has 14 residues. V lost 2 bases, J lost 7 bases, and 0 bases stayed unmatched. The CDR3 DNA reads TGTGCCAGCAGTTACGGGACAGGGAATTCACCCCTCCACTTT. Translated: CASSYGTGNSPLHF.

The chain has TRBV6-1 and TRBJ1-2; 7 bases are a match to TRBD1. Germline CDR1 is MNHNS and CDR2 is SASEGT. This CDR3 comprises 12 residues. Trimming took 3 bases from V and 7 from J; bases not matched to a gene: 2. CDR3 nucleotide sequence: TGTGCCAGCAGTGAGACAGGGTTTGGCTACACCTTC. It yields the protein CASSETGFGYTF.

The chain uses TRBV19 and TRBJ2-7; TRBD1 aligns across 9 bases. V gave up 5 bases and J gave up 4 bases; unmatched junction bases: 9. Germline V lookup: CDR1 LNHDA, CDR2 SQIVND (reference sequence). The CDR3 has 15 residues. CDR3 DNA sequence: TGTGCCAGTAGTCCTACCGGGACAGGGACGTACGAGCAGTACTTC. Its translation is CASSPTGTGTYEQYF. The variable domain in full, completed from reference TRBV19 and TRBJ2-7, reads DGGITQSPKYLFRKEGQNVTLSCEQNLNHDAMYWYRQDPGQGLRLIYYSQIVNDFQKGDIAEGYSVSREKKESFPLTVTSAQKNPTAFYLCASSPTGTGTYEQYFGPGTRLTVT.